This record covers a single T cell receptor beta chain. This clone was counted a few times. This clone's antigen is unknown. Per-nucleotide qualities are absent, and no much larger clonotype sits a single base away. CDR1 and CDR2 (ENHRY, SYGVKD) derive from the germline V gene. The CDR3 runs 14 amino acids, cysteine and phenylalanine included. Just the 42-base CDR3 DNA is kept, in frame starting at base 1. V loses 7 bases of germline sequence and J loses 14 bases, and the interval between the two ends is 21 bases. Collaborating institutions collected whole blood in K2EDTA tubes following their own protocols. Collaborator samples were shipped for TCRbeta analysis as frozen whole blood, isolated PBMCs, or DNA extracted from either sample type. TCRbeta CDR3 regions were amplified from genomic DNA using the immunoSEQ Assay, a bias-controlled multiplex PCR. On the authors' methods: Nucleated cell counts per sample were estimated from amplification of reference gene primers within the assay. To quantify the absolute abundance of each unique TCRbeta CDR3 rearrangement, sequence reads were collapsed and filtered. Productive Simpson clonality was computed per sample as the square root of Simpson's diversity index over productive rearrangements. As stored in TCRdb, this immuneACCESS dataset retains in-frame rearrangements with V and J assigned. A fraction of the clones does not appear; measured against another copy, unresolved V genes explain less than half of the discrepancy, and the remainder lacks a known reason. V and J calls and clone size are those listed in that table; D and trimming were worked out from the DNA. The sample table lists 140,000 to 150,000 clones, around 81% of them with a count of one. The ten largest clones add up to around 5% of the sample.

This specimen comes from a study of blood T cell repertoires in COVID-19 (dated by TCRdb to the early 2020s). General notes on the study: The collaborator samples originated in the United States, Italy and Spain and spanned the acute and convalescent phases of COVID-19. The material from the prospective study consisted of cDNA or gDNA derived from T cells, B-cell-depleted T cells, or PBMCs. Deeply sampled blood TCRbeta repertoires from subjects exposed to, actively infected with, or recovered from COVID-19 were included in the dataset. The repertoires were released in a freely available public database intended as a resource for research on the immune response to SARS-CoV-2. The samples were drawn from the first 160 participants of the ongoing ImmuneRACE study and from 1,254 subjects provided by 6 global collaborators. The sample metadata nearly always contained a de-identified subject ID, COVID-19 status, age in years and sex. Where HLA class I and class II types were available, the types were taken from metadata supplied by the sample provider, not from assay-based typing.

The investigation overall reported the following: The quantity of clinical and demographic metadata differed by source and by participant and was supplied without curation.

The rearrangement joined TRBV10-3 to TRBJ1-6; perhaps TRBD1 is the D gene, with 5 bases matching. The receptor's source is a woman aged 45-65 years with acute or convalescent COVID-19. Sequences were obtained from peripheral blood. The CDR3: CAIMGGQGVESLHF. Here is the DNA: TGTGCCATCATGGGAGGGCAGGGAGTAGAATCCCTCCACTTT.